The present entry profiles one T cell receptor beta chain with its context. Antigen unknown. This sample was taken from a study of shared clonotypes between healthy human individuals. Study results and limitations: Though the depth was large, rarefaction showed that sorted-subset sequencing was incomplete.

Clones were sequenced by immunoSEQ multiplex PCR, and TCRdb holds only the in-frame ones, with some missing. The data hold about 710,000 clones, with 72% observed a single time. What was sequenced was memory CD4+ T cells sorted from blood. Subset described: CD45RA-negative fraction. This clonotype was obtained from a woman aged 25 to 39 in good health.

The CDR3 region is CASSARLAADTGELFF. The CDR3 nucleotides read TGTGCCAGCAGCGCTAGACTAGCGGCGGACACCGGGGAGCTGTTTTTT. The chain recombines TRBV5-4 with TRBJ2-2; 9 bases map to TRBD2. The J segment lost 3 bases and the V segment lost 4 bases, leaving 7 bases of the junction unmatched. Germline loops: CDR1 SGHNT, CDR2 YYREEE (reference sequence). The CDR3 runs 16 residues.